This TCR beta chain was sequenced for a study of cytomegalovirus exposure and HLA in healthy donors. The PCR contained 60 Vbeta and 13 Jbeta primers. TCRdb keeps only in-frame clones here, not all; method: immunoSEQ multiplex PCR. Of 140,000 to 150,000 clones listed, approximately 63% are singletons. With regard to this clone: Its antigen is as yet unknown.

The study, taken as a whole, reports: The productive fraction for most TCR beta V segments was about 90% or about 30% in an earlier analysis. Several of the most significant clusters appeared, in a later analysis, to be linked to common viral pathogens. The classifier reportedly diagnosed cytomegalovirus status with high sensitivity and specificity. CMV antigen specificity was confirmed in vitro for three CMV-associated chains.

Germline-derived CDR1 and CDR2 are MGHRA and YSYEKL. This CDR3 contains 15 residues. Between the trimmed V and J ends, which lost 0 bases and 11 bases, there was a span of 19 bases. The J gene is TRBJ1-1, the V gene TRBV4-1; tentatively, D is TRBD1 (6 bases). This TCR was sampled from a woman in her sixties in good health and CMV-seropositive. The sample comprised PBMCs. The CDR3 loop reads CASSQDALTLRGAFF. DNA for the CDR3: TGCGCCAGCAGCCAAGATGCCTTAACCCTGAGGGGGGCTTTCTTT.